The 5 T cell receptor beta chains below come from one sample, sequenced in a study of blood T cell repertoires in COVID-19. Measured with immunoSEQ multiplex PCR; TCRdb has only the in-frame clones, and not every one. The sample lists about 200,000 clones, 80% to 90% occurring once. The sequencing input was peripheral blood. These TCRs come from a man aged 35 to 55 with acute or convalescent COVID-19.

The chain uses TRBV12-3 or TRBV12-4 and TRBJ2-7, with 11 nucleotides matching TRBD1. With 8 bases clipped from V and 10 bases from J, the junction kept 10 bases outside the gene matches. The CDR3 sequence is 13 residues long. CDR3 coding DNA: TGTGCCAGCGGAAGGACAGGGGGCGCATTACAGTACTTC. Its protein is CASGRTGGALQYF.

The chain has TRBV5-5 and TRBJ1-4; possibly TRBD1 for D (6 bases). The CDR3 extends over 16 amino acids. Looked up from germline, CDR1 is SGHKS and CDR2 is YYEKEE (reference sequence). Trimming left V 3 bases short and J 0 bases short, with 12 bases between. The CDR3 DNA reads TGTGCCAGCAGCTCCGGGACACTTGCAACTAATGAAAAACTGTTTTTT. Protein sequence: CASSSGTLATNEKLFF.

In nucleotides, the CDR3 is TGCGCCAGCAGCTCATTACAGGGAGCCGGCTACACCTTC. Translation: CASSSLQGAGYTF. The gene calls are TRBV5-1 and TRBJ1-2; tentatively, D is TRBD1 (6 bases). The germline gives CDR1 SGHRS, CDR2 YFSETQ. V was cut by 3 bases and J by 8 bases, with 14 bases left in between. This CDR3 has 13 residues.

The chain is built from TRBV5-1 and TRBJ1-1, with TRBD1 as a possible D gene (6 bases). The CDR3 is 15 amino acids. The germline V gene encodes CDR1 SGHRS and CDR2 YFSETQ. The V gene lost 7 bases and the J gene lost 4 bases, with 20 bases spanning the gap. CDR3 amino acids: CASFLGGGGSTEAFF. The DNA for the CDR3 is TGCGCCAGCTTCCTCGGGGGCGGGGGTAGCACTGAAGCTTTCTTT. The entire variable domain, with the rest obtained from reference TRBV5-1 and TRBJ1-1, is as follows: KAGVTQTPRYLIKTRGQQVTLSCSPISGHRSVSWYQQTPGQGLQFLFEYFSETQRNKGNFPGRFSGRQFSNSRSEMNVSTLELGDSALYLCASFLGGGGSTEAFFGQGTRLTVV.

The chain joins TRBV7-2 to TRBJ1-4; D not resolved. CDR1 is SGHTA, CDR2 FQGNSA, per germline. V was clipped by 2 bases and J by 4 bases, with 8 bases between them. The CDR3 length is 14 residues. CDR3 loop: CASSLIRSNEKLFF. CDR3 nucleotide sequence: TGTGCCAGCAGCTTAATACGGAGTAATGAAAAACTGTTTTTT. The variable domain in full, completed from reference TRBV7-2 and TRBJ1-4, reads GAGVSQSPSNKVTEKGKDVELRCDPISGHTALYWYRQSLGQGLEFLIYFQGNSAPDKSGLPSDRFSAERTGGSVSTLTIQRTQQEDSAVYLCASSLIRSNEKLFFGSGTQLSVL.